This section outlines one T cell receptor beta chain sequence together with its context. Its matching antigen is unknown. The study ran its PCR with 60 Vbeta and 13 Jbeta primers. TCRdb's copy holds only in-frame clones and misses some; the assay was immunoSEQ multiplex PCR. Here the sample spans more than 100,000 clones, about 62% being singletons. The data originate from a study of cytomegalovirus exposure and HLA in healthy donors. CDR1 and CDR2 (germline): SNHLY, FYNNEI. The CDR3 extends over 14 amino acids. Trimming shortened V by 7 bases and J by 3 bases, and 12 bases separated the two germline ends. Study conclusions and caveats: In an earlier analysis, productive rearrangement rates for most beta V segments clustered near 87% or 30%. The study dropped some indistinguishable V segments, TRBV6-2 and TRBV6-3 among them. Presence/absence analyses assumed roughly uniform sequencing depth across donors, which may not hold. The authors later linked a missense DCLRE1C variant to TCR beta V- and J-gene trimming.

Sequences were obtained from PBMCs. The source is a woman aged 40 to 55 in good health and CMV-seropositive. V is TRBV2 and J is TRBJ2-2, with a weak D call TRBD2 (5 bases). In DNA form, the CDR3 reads TGTGCCAGCAACCGCAAAGCGGACACCGGGGAGCTGTTTTTT. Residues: CASNRKADTGELFF.